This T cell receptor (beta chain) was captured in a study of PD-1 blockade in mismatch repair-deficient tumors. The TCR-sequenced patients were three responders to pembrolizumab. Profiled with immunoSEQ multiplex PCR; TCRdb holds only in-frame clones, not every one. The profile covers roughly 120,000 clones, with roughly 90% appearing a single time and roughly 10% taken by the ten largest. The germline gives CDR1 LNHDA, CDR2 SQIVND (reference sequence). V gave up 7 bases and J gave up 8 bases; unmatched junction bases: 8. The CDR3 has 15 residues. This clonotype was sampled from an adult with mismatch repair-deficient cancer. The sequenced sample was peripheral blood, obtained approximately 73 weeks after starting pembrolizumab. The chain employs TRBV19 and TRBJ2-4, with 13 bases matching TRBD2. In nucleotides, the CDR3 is TGTGCCAGTAAACCGGGACTAGCGGGACCAGACATTCAGTACTTC. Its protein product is CASKPGLAGPDIQYF.